The 26 T cell receptor beta chains below all came from one sample that was sequenced in a study of blood T cell repertoires in COVID-19 (dated by TCRdb to 2018 to 2021). Library creation used the immunoSEQ multiplex PCR assay. TCRdb carries this immuneACCESS record with in-frame sequences only. Its versions omit some clonotypes, under half of them owing to an unresolved V gene in the studies checked, with the rest unexplained. This sample gives 300,000 or so clones in total; about 83% of them show up just once. The ten largest account for roughly 1.1% of the sample. Sequencing was performed on peripheral blood. All receptors derive from a woman between 45 and 60 years old with acute or convalescent COVID-19.

The chain recombines TRBV27 with TRBJ1-2; 7 bases map to TRBD1. J gave up 8 bases and V 1 base, and 4 bases lay outside the gene matches. The CDR3 totals 13 residues. The germline gives CDR1 MNHEY, CDR2 SMNVEV (reference sequence). The CDR3 reads CASSLLGGWGYTF. The CDR3 bases are TGTGCCAGCAGTTTATTAGGGGGCTGGGGCTACACCTTC.

For this clone: Other DNA sequences in the same sample also yield this CDR3. The CDR3 sequence: CASSQRDTQYF. CDR3 nucleotides: TGTGCCAGCAGCCAGAGAGATACGCAGTATTTT. The rearrangement uses TRBV3-1 (or the pseudogene TRBV3-2) and TRBJ2-3, with unresolved D. Trimming pared 3 bases from V and 5 bases from J, leaving 3 bases between. This CDR3 spans 11 amino acids. Germline V gene lookup returns CDR1 LGHDT and CDR2 YNNKEL (reference sequence).

This clone was seen a single time. The chain joins TRBV7-9 to TRBJ1-5, with 11 bases that match TRBD1. The V segment lost 5 bases and the J segment 4 bases; nucleotides outside the gene matches: 4. Germline V gene sequence: CDR1 SEHNR, CDR2 FQNEAQ (reference sequence). The CDR3 extends over 15 amino acids. Here the CDR3 reads CASSPGTGGNQPQHF. The CDR3 DNA follows: TGTGCCAGCAGCCCCGGGACAGGGGGAAATCAGCCCCAGCATTTT. The whole variable domain, filled in from reference TRBV7-9 and TRBJ1-5, reads DTGVSQNPRHKITKRGQNVTFRCDPISEHNRLYWYRQTLGQGPEFLTYFQNEAQLEKSRLLSDRFSAERPKGSFSTLEIQRTEQGDSAMYLCASSPGTGGNQPQHFGDGTRLSIL.

The chain links TRBV11-2 to TRBJ2-1; D is uncertain. The CDR3 runs to 17 residues. Per germline, CDR1 SGHAT and CDR2 FQNNGV. Trimming left V 5 bases short and J 1 base short, with 18 bases between. The chain's CDR3 is CASSDDSPFSSYNEQFF. For the CDR3, the DNA is TGTGCCAGCAGCGACGACTCGCCTTTTTCGTCCTACAATGAGCAGTTCTTC.

This chain connects TRBV5-6 to TRBJ2-5; possible D gene TRBD1, 5 bases. The V gene's germline CDR1 is SGHDT and CDR2 YYEEEE. The CDR3 contains 17 residues. V shed 0 bases and J shed 2 bases, with 17 bases lying between them. In DNA form, the CDR3 reads TGTGCCAGCAGCTTGGTAGGTGGTGGGGCGACTCAAGAGACCCAGTACTTC. Residues: CASSLVGGGATQETQYF.

The chain links TRBV20-1 to TRBJ2-1, with no clear D. Germline V gene sequence: CDR1 DFQATT, CDR2 SNEGSKA (reference sequence). The CDR3 extends over 14 amino acids. The V end was cut by 3 bases, the J end by 6 bases, with 15 bases between. The CDR3 region has the DNA TGCAGTGCTAGTTCGGGTCATATGGTCAATGAGCAGTTCTTC. Translation: CSASSGHMVNEQFF.

The rearrangement uses TRBV6-5 and TRBJ2-2; D is ambiguous. The CDR3 covers 14 residues. In germline, CDR1 is MNHEY, CDR2 SVGAGI. Trimming left V 1 base short and J 0 bases short, with 3 bases between. The CDR3 region is CASSYLTNTGELFF. CDR3 bases: TGTGCCAGCAGTTACTTAACGAACACCGGGGAGCTGTTTTTT.

The V call is TRBV6-5, the J call TRBJ2-5, with 9 bases lining up with TRBD2. CDR1 MNHEY and CDR2 SVGAGI come from the germline V gene. The CDR3 contains 16 residues. The ends lost 2 bases at V and 5 bases at J; junction bases unmatched: 9. The CDR3 coding sequence is TGTGCCAGCAGTTACGATCGCGGGGGGGCTCGTGAGACCCAGTACTTC. Protein product: CASSYDRGGARETQYF.

This clone was counted between two and nine times. The chain employs TRBV6-6 and TRBJ1-4; TRBD1 matches at 9 bases. The CDR3 length is 15 residues. Unmatched junction bases numbered 13, after V lost 10 bases and J lost 7 bases. Per the germline V gene, CDR1 is MNHNY and CDR2 is SVGAGI (reference sequence). As DNA, the CDR3 is TGTGCCACAAGAACAGGGGGCGTTGTTGGTGAAAAACTGTTTTTT. This gives the protein CATRTGGVVGEKLFF.

The chain has TRBV4-2 and TRBJ1-4, with TRBD1 identical over 8 bases. V trimming: 3 bases; J trimming: 8 bases; junction bases outside the gene matches: 5. Germline V gene data show CDR1 as LGHNA and CDR2 as YNFKEQ. The CDR3 totals 14 residues. CDR3 in amino acids: CASSHSGGEEKLFF. CDR3 in DNA: TGTGCCAGCAGCCATTCAGGGGGCGAAGAAAAACTGTTTTTT.

In its sample, this clone was seen a few times. This chain links TRBV10-3 with TRBJ2-2; D gene ambiguous. The CDR3 totals 12 residues. Trimming removed 9 bases at V and 0 bases at J, with 5 bases between. Germline V lookup: CDR1 ENHRY, CDR2 SYGVKD. Written as DNA, the CDR3 is TGTGCCATTCAGGCGAACACCGGGGAGCTGTTTTTT. Protein: CAIQANTGELFF.

The rearrangement uses TRBV4-3 and TRBJ2-2; TRBD2 matches 8 bases. V lost 1 base to trimming and J lost 4 bases; unmatched junction nucleotides: 8. CDR1 is LGHNA and CDR2 is YSLEER in the germline V gene. The CDR3 has 17 residues. CDR3 sequence reads: CASSQGSGGPVTGELFF. For the CDR3, the DNA is TGCGCCAGCAGCCAAGGGTCGGGAGGGCCCGTCACCGGGGAGCTGTTTTTT.

V is TRBV5-1 and J is TRBJ2-1; 8 positions match TRBD2. The germline CDR1 and CDR2 sequences are SGHRS and YFSETQ. The length of the CDR3 is 15 residues. The trim removed 1 base at V and 3 bases at J, leaving 3 bases unmatched. The DNA of the CDR3 is TGCGCCAGCAGCTTGCCAGCGGGGGTCTACAATGAGCAGTTCTTC. It yields the protein CASSLPAGVYNEQFF.

This clone was counted a single time. The sample carries other DNA sequences with the same CDR3. The V and J genes are TRBV10-1 and TRBJ1-6; D might be TRBD1 (5 bases). The ends were cut back, 0 bases at V and 7 bases at J, with 10 bases in the middle. The CDR3 extends over 15 amino acids. Per germline, CDR1 WNHNN and CDR2 SYGVQD (reference sequence). The CDR3 region has the DNA TGCGCCAGCAGTGAGTCCCGGCAGGGAAATTCACCCCTCCACTTT. Protein: CASSESRQGNSPLHF.

The chain combines TRBV7-9 with TRBJ1-2; 11 bases match TRBD1. V lost 5 bases to trimming and J lost 7 bases; unmatched junction nucleotides: 6. The CDR3 consists of 14 residues. CDR1 and CDR2 (germline): SEHNR, FQNEAQ (reference sequence). This chain's CDR3 is CASSIGQGAGGYTF. CDR3 sequence (DNA): TGTGCCAGCAGCATAGGACAGGGGGCGGGTGGCTACACCTTC.

The gene calls are TRBV7-7 and TRBJ2-7; D is undetermined. The CDR3 extends over 13 amino acids. V lost 5 bases to trimming and J lost 4 bases, with 12 bases between them. The germline V gene encodes CDR1 SSHAT and CDR2 FNYEAQ (reference sequence). The chain's CDR3 is CASSPDRSYEQYF. Here the CDR3 DNA reads TGTGCCAGCAGCCCCGACCGGAGTTACGAGCAGTACTTC.

The J gene is TRBJ1-5, the V gene TRBV5-4, with D unresolved. There are 15 residues in the CDR3. Germline values: CDR1 SGHNT, CDR2 YYREEE (reference sequence). The V and J ends lost 4 bases and 7 bases respectively, with 18 bases between them. This chain's CDR3 is CASSQDGDGGQPQHF. DNA of the CDR3: TGTGCCAGCAGCCAGGACGGGGATGGTGGCCAGCCCCAGCATTTT.

This rearrangement joins TRBV12-5 to TRBJ2-1, with no clear D. Between the trimmed V and J ends, which lost 0 bases and 6 bases, there was a span of 6 bases. The CDR3 loop spans 13 amino acids. Germline lookup yields CDR1 LGHNT and CDR2 FRNRAP. CDR3 protein: CASGLVSRNEQFF. The CDR3 bases are TGTGCTAGTGGTTTGGTATCTCGCAATGAGCAGTTCTTC.

CDR3 DNA sequence: TGTGCCAGCAGCCTGGAGGGTTCCACTGAAGCTTTCTTT. It yields the protein CASSLEGSTEAFF. The chain joins TRBV3-1 (or the pseudogene TRBV3-2) to TRBJ1-1; D gene uncertain. The germline V gene encodes CDR1 LGHDT and CDR2 YNNKEL (reference sequence). Trimming removed 4 bases at V and 4 bases at J, with 10 bases between. The CDR3 contains 13 residues.

V gene TRBV29-1 combines with J gene TRBJ2-3; tentative D call: TRBD2 (5 bases). V was trimmed by 7 bases and J by 1 base, leaving 6 bases between them. CDR1 is SQVTM and CDR2 is ANQGSEA in the germline V gene. CDR3 length: 11 amino acids. This CDR3 reads CSAGGTDTQYF. CDR3 nucleotide sequence: TGCAGCGCCGGGGGCACAGATACGCAGTATTTT.

The chain couples TRBV5-1 to TRBJ2-5; a weak D match, TRBD2 (5 bases). V dropped 2 bases and J dropped 5 bases, with 16 bases sitting between them. The CDR3 covers 15 residues. Germline CDR1 reads SGHRS; CDR2 reads YFSETQ. The CDR3 loop reads CASSFRSEGGETQYF. CDR3 sequence (DNA): TGCGCCAGCAGCTTCCGTTCCGAAGGAGGTGAGACCCAGTACTTC.

The gene calls are TRBV7-9 and TRBJ1-3, with D unresolved. Trimming pared 5 bases from V and 4 bases from J, leaving 18 bases between. Per the germline V gene, CDR1 is SEHNR and CDR2 is FQNEAQ (reference sequence). This CDR3 contains 16 residues. CDR3 amino acids: CASSPPGWLGGNTIYF. The CDR3 DNA reads as TGTGCCAGCAGCCCCCCGGGGTGGCTGGGGGGAAACACCATATATTTT.

The chain combines TRBV5-5 with TRBJ1-2; maybe TRBD1 (5 bases). V was trimmed by 2 bases and J by 1 base, leaving 15 bases between them. This CDR3 comprises 16 residues. Per germline, CDR1 SGHKS and CDR2 YYEKEE (reference sequence). The DNA for the CDR3 is TGTGCCAGCAGCTTTGGTGGCGCAGGGCATAACTATGGCTACACCTTC. Its translation is CASSFGGAGHNYGYTF.

J is TRBJ1-2 and V is TRBV30; D call uncertain. CDR3 length: 14 amino acids. The ends were cut back, 0 bases at V and 9 bases at J, with 17 bases in the middle. Germline assignment: CDR1 GTSNPN and CDR2 SVGIG (reference sequence). CDR3 protein: CAWSVRISAGSYTF. Written as DNA, the CDR3 is TGTGCCTGGAGTGTAAGGATTTCGGCAGGAAGCTACACCTTC.

The CDR3 reads CASSQKTTGDPETQYF. The CDR3 DNA reads TGCGCCAGCAGCCAAAAAACCACAGGGGACCCAGAGACCCAGTACTTC. The chain has TRBV4-1 and TRBJ2-5, with 7 bases that match TRBD1. In germline, CDR1 is MGHRA, CDR2 YSYEKL. J was trimmed by 4 bases and V by 2 bases; bases with no gene match: 10. The CDR3 has 16 amino acids.

The chain employs TRBV25-1 and TRBJ1-1, with TRBD1 identical over 7 bases. V lost 3 bases and J lost 3; bases outside the gene matches: 13. The germline CDR1 and CDR2 sequences are MGHDK and SYGVNS. The CDR3 is 17 residues long. CDR3 residues: CASSDGRGPERDTEAFF. DNA of the CDR3: TGTGCCAGCAGTGACGGGAGGGGGCCGGAAAGGGACACTGAAGCTTTCTTT.